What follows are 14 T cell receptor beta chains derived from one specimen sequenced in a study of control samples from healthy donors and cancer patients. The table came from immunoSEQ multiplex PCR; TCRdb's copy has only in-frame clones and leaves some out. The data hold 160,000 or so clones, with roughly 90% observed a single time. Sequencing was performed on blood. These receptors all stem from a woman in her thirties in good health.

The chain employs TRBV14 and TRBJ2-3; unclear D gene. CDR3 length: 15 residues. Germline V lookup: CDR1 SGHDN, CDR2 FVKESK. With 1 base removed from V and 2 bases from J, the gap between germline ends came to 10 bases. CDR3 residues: CASSQVHTATDTQYF. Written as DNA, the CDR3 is TGTGCCAGCAGCCAAGTTCACACAGCCACAGATACGCAGTATTTT.

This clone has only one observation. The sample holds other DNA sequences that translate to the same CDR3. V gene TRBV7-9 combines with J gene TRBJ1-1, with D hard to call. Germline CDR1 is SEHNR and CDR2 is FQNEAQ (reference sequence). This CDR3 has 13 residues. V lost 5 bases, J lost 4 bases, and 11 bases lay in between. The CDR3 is CASSPTGGTEAFF. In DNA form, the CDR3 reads TGTGCCAGCAGCCCGACGGGTGGCACTGAAGCTTTCTTT.

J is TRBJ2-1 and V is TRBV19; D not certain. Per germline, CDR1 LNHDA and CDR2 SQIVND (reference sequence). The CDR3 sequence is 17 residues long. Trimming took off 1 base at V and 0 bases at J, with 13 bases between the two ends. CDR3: CASSIVGRQHSYNEQFF. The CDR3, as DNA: TGTGCCAGTAGTATAGTCGGTAGACAACACTCCTACAATGAGCAGTTCTTC.

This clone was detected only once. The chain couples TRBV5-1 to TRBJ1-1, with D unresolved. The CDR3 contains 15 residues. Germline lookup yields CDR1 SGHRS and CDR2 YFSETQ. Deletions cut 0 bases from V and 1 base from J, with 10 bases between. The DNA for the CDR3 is TGCGCCAGCAGCTTGGCCGAGGAAAGGAACACTGAAGCTTTCTTT. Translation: CASSLAEERNTEAFF.

The CDR3 coding sequence is TGTGCCAGCGCGACGCCGGGGACCTACAATGAGCAGTTCTTC. The encoded protein is CASATPGTYNEQFF. The chain recombines TRBV7-2 with TRBJ2-1, with a possible D match to TRBD2 (5 bases). This CDR3 is built from 14 residues. CDR1 and CDR2 (germline): SGHTA, FQGNSA. V lost 8 bases, J lost 2 bases, and 13 bases lay in between.

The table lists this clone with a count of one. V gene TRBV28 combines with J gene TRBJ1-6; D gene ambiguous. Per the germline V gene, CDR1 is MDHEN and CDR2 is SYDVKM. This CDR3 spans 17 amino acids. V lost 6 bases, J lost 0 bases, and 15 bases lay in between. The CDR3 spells CASSSTLEGSYNSPLHF. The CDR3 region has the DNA TGTGCCAGCAGCTCAACCTTGGAAGGCTCCTATAATTCACCCCTCCACTTT.

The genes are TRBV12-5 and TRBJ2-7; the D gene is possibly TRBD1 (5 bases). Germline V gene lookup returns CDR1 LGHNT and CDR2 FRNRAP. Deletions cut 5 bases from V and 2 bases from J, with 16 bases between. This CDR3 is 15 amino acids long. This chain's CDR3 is CASGPSGNPPYEQYF. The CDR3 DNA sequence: TGTGCTAGTGGTCCGTCAGGGAACCCTCCCTACGAGCAGTACTTC. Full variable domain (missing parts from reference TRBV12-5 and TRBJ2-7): DARVTQTPRHKVTEMGQEVTMRCQPILGHNTVFWYRQTMMQGLELLAYFRNRAPLDDSGMPKDRFSAEMPDATLATLKIQPSEPRDSAVYFCASGPSGNPPYEQYFGPGTRLTVT.

CDR3 nucleotides: TGTGCCAGCAGCTCTGGGTGGTCGGCAGATACGCAGTATTTT. Translating it yields CASSSGWSADTQYF. The gene calls are TRBV27 and TRBJ2-3, with D uncertain. V lost 6 bases, J lost 4 bases, and 14 bases lay in between. The CDR3 is made up of 14 amino acids. Germline assignment: CDR1 MNHEY and CDR2 SMNVEV (reference sequence).

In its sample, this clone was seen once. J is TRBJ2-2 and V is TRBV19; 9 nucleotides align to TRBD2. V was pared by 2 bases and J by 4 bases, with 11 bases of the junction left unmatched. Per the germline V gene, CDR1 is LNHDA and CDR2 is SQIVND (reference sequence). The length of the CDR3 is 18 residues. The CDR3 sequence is CASSITGRGREGTGELFF. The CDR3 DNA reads TGTGCCAGTAGTATAACAGGGCGCGGGAGGGAGGGCACCGGGGAGCTGTTTTTT. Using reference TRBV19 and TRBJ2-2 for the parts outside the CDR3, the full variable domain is DGGITQSPKYLFRKEGQNVTLSCEQNLNHDAMYWYRQDPGQGLRLIYYSQIVNDFQKGDIAEGYSVSREKKESFPLTVTSAQKNPTAFYLCASSITGRGREGTGELFFGEGSRLTVL.

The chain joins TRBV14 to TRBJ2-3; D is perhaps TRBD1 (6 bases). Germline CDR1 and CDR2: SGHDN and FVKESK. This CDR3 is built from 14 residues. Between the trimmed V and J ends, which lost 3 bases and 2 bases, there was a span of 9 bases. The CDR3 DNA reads TGTGCCAGCAGCCACACAGGGTCCACAGATACGCAGTATTTT. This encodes CASSHTGSTDTQYF.

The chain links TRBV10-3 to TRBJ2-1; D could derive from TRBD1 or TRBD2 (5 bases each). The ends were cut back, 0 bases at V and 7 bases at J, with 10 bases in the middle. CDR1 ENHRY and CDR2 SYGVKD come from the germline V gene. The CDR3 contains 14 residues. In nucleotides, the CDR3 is TGTGCCATCAGTGAGTCTTGGGACCAAAATGAGCAGTTCTTC. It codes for CAISESWDQNEQFF.

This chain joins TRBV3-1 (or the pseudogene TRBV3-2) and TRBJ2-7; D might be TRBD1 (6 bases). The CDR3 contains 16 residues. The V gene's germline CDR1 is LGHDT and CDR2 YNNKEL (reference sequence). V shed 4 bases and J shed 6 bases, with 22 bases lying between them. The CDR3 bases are TGTGCCAGCAGCCGAGCACCCCGGGACACCTCCACCGAGCAGTACTTC. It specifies CASSRAPRDTSTEQYF.

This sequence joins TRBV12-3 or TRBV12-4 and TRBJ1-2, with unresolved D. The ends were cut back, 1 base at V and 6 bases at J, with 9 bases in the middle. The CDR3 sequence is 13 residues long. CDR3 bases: TGTGCCAGCAGTTTAGTCCCAGCGGATGGCTACACCTTC. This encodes CASSLVPADGYTF.

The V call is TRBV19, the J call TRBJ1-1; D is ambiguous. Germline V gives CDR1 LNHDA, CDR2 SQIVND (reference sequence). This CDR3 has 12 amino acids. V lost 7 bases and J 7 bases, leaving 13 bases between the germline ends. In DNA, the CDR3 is TGTGCCAGTACCCGCCAGGACGGTGAAGCTTTCTTT. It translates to CASTRQDGEAFF. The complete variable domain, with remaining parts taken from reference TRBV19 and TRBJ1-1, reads DGGITQSPKYLFRKEGQNVTLSCEQNLNHDAMYWYRQDPGQGLRLIYYSQIVNDFQKGDIAEGYSVSREKKESFPLTVTSAQKNPTAFYLCASTRQDGEAFFGQGTRLTVV.